This T cell receptor (beta chain) was sequenced in a study of CD8 T cells in Susac syndrome. Study at large: Treatment status at blood draw for the Susac syndrome patients was therapy-naive, corticosteroids, or intravenous immunoglobulin alone. Findings and caveats of the study: Within Susac syndrome CD4+ T cell repertoires, clonal expansion was not evident.

It was with random hexamers that about 0.45 to 1 ug RNA was reverse transcribed. The TCR beta CDR3 was amplified by immunoSEQ multiplex PCR across 54 Vbeta, 13 Jbeta. TCRdb reanalysed the immunoSEQ multiplex PCR reads using MiXCR and keeps one entry per CDR3 protein. The sample records roughly 200,000 distinct CDR3 sequences, roughly 94% being singletons. Trimming at V came to 6 bases and at J to 9 bases, leaving 10 bases not matched to a gene. This CDR3 is built from 13 residues. Looked up from germline, CDR1 is DFQATT and CDR2 is SNEGSKA (reference sequence). To note about this clonotype: Its antigen is not known.

Patients with Susac syndrome fulfilled recently defined diagnostic criteria for definite or probable disease. The origin of this receptor is a human donor with Susac syndrome. Input material: CD4+ T cells from PBMCs. The chain joins TRBV20-1 to TRBJ2-1, with TRBD2 matching over 8 bases. The CDR3 protein is CSAPGLGRAEQFF. In nucleotides, the CDR3 is TGCAGTGCCCCGGGACTAGGAAGAGCTGAGCAGTTCTTC.